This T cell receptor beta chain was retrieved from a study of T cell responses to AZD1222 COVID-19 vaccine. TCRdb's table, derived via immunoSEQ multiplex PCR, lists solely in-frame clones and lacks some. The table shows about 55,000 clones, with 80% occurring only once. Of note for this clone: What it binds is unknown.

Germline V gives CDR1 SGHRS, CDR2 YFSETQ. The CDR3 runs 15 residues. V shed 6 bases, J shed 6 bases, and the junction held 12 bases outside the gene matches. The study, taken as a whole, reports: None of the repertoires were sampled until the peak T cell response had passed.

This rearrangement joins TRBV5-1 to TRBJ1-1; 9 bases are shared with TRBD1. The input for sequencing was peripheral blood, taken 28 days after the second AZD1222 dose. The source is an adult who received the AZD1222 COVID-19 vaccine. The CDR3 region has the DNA TGCGCCAGCACTCCAGCGACAGGGGGATGGGCTGAAGCTTTCTTT. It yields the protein CASTPATGGWAEAFF.